The T cell receptor (beta chain) described here comes from a study of T cell responses to AZD1222 COVID-19 vaccine. The repertoire was sequenced with immunoSEQ multiplex PCR; TCRdb's copy has only in-frame clones and lacks some. The table lists 150,000 to 200,000 clones, 70% to 90% of them singletons. Per the germline V gene, CDR1 is SGHRS and CDR2 is YFSETQ. This CDR3 has 16 residues. The trim removed 0 bases at V and 8 bases at J, leaving 8 bases unmatched. This clone was seen a handful of times. The source is an adult who received the AZD1222 COVID-19 vaccine. The specimen was peripheral blood, collected 28 days after the second AZD1222 dose. The rearrangement links TRBV5-1 to TRBJ2-2, with 9 positions matching TRBD1. This CDR3 is CASSLDGTGSSGELFF. CDR3 DNA sequence: TGCGCCAGCAGCTTGGACGGGACAGGGTCTTCGGGGGAGCTGTTTTTT.